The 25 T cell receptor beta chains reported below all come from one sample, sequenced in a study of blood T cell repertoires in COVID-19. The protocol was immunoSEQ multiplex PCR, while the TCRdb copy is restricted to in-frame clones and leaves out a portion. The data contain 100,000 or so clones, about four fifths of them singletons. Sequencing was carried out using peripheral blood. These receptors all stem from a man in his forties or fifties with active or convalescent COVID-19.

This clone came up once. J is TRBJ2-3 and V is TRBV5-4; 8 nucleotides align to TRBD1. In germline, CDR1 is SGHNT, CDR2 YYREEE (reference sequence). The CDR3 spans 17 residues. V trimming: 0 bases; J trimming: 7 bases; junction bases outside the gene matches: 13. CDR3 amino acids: CASSLGGTGSITHTQYF. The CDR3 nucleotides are TGTGCCAGCAGCTTGGGGGGGACAGGAAGTATTACGCATACGCAGTATTTT.

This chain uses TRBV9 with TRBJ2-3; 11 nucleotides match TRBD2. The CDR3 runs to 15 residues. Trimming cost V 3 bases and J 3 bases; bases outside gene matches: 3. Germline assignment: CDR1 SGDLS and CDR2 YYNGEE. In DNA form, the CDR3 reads TGTGCCAGCAGCGGACTAGCGGGGACTACAGATACGCAGTATTTT. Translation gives CASSGLAGTTDTQYF.

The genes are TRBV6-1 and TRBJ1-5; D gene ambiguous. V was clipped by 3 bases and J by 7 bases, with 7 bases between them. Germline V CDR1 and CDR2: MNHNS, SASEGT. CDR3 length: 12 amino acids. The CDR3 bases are TGTGCCAGCAGTGAGCGAGGGCAGCCCCAGCATTTT. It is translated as CASSERGQPQHF.

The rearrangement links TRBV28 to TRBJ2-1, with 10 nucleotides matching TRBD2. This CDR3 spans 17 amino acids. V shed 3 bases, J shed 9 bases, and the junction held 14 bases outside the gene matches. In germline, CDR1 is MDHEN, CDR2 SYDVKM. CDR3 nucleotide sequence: TGTGCCAGCAGTTTCCCCCGTGGAGCGGGGGGGTCCCCTGAGCAGTTCTTC. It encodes CASSFPRGAGGSPEQFF.

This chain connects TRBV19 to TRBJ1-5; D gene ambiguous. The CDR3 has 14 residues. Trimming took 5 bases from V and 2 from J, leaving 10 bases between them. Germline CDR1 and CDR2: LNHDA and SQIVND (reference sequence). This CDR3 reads CASSEGSGNQPQHF. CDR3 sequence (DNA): TGTGCCAGTAGTGAGGGTTCGGGCAATCAGCCCCAGCATTTT.

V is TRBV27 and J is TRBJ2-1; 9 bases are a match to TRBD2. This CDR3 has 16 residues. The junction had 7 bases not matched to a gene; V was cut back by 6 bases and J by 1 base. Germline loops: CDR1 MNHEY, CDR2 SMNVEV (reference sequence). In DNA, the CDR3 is TGTGCCAGCAGGATCTCAGCGGGGGGATCCTACAATGAGCAGTTCTTC. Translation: CASRISAGGSYNEQFF.

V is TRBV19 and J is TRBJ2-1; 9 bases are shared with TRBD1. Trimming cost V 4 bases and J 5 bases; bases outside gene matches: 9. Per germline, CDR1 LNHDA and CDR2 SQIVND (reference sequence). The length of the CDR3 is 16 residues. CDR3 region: CASSRPGDRVDNEQFF. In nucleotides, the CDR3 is TGTGCCAGTAGTAGGCCAGGGGACAGGGTTGACAATGAGCAGTTCTTC.

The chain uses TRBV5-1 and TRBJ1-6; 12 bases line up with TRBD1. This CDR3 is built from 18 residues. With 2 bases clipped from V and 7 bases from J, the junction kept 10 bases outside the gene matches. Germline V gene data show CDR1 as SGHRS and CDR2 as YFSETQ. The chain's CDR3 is CASSLVGTGGAENSPLHF. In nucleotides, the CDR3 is TGCGCCAGCAGCTTAGTAGGGACAGGGGGCGCCGAAAATTCACCCCTCCACTTT.

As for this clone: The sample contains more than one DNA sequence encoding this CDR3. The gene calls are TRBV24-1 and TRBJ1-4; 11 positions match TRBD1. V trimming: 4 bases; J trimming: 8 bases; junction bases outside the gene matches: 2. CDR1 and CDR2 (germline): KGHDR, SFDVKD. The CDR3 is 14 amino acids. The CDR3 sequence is CATSDGTGGEKLFF. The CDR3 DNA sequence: TGTGCCACCAGTGACGGGACAGGGGGGGAAAAACTGTTTTTT.

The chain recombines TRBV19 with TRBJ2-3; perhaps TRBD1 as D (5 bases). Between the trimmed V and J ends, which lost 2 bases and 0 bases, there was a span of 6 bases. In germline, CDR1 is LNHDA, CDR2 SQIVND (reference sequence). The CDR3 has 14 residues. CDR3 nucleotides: TGTGCCAGTAGTATATCAGGGAGCACAGATACGCAGTATTTT. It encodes CASSISGSTDTQYF.

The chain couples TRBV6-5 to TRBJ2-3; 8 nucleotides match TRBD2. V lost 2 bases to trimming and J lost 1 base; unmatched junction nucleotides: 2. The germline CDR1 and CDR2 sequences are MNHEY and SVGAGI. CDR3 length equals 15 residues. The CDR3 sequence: CASSYGGGRTDTQYF. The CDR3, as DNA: TGTGCCAGCAGTTACGGCGGGGGGCGCACAGATACGCAGTATTTT.

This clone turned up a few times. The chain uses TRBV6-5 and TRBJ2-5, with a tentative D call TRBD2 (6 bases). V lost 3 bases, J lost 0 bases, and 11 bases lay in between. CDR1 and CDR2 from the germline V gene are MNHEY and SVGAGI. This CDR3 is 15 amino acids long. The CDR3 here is CASSYTSGHQETQYF. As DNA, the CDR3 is TGTGCCAGCAGTTATACCAGCGGGCACCAAGAGACCCAGTACTTC.

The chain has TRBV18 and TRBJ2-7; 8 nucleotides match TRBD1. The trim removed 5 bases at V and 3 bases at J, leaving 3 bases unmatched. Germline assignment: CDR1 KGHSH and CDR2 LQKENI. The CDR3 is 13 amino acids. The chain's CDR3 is CASSAGQVYEQYF. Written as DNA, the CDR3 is TGTGCCAGCTCAGCGGGACAGGTCTACGAGCAGTACTTC.

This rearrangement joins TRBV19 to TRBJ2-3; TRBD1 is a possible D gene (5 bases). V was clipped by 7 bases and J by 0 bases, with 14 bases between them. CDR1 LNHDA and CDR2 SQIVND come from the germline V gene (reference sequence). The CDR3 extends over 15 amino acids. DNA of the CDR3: TGTGCCAGTACCCTAGGGGCTCAAAGCACAGATACGCAGTATTTT. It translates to CASTLGAQSTDTQYF.

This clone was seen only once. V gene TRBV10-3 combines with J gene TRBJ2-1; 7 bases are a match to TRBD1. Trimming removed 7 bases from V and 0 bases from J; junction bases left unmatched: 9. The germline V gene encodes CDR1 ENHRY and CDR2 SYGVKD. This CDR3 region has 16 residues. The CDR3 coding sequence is TGTGCCATCACCCCGGGACAGTCGAGCTCCTACAATGAGCAGTTCTTC. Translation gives CAITPGQSSSYNEQFF.

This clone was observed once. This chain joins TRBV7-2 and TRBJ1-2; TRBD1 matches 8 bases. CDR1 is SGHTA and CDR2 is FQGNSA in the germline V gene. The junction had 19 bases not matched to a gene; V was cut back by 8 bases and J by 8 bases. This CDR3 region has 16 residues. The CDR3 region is CASVGTGGPARKGYTF. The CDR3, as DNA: TGTGCCAGCGTCGGGACAGGAGGCCCCGCAAGGAAAGGCTACACCTTC.

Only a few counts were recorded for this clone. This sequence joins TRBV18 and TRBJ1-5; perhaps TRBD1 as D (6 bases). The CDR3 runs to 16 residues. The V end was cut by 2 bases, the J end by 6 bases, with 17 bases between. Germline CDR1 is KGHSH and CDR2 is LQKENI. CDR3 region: CASSPMSPGEGQPQHF. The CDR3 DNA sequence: TGTGCCAGCTCACCAATGTCGCCAGGGGAGGGTCAGCCCCAGCATTTT.

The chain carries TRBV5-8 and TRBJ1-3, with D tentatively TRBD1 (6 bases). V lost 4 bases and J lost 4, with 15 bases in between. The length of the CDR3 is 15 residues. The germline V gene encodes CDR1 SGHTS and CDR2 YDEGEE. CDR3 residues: CASSPDRGPGNTIYF. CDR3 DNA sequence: TGTGCCAGCAGCCCGGACAGAGGACCCGGAAACACCATATATTTT.

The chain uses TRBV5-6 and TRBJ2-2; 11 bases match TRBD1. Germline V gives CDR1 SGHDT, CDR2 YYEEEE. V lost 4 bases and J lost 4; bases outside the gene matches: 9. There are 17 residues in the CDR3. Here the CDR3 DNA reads TGTGCCAGCAGCCCCCGTCCGGGGACAGGGGGCACCGGGGAGCTGTTTTTT. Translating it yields CASSPRPGTGGTGELFF.

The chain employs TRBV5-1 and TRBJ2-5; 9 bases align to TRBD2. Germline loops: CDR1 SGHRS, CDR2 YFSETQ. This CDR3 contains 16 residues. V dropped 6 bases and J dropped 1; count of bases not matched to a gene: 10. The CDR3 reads CASTQDSGGPQETQYF. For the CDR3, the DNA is TGCGCCAGCACCCAAGACAGCGGGGGGCCCCAAGAGACCCAGTACTTC.

CDR3 in DNA: TGTGCCAGCAAAACCGTGGGACTAGCGGACAATGAGCAGTTCTTC. Amino acid sequence: CASKTVGLADNEQFF. The chain uses TRBV7-8 and TRBJ2-1; TRBD2 agrees at 11 bases. The CDR3 loop spans 15 amino acids. Looked up from germline, CDR1 is SGHVS and CDR2 is FQNEAQ. V lost 7 bases, J lost 5 bases, and 7 bases stayed unmatched.

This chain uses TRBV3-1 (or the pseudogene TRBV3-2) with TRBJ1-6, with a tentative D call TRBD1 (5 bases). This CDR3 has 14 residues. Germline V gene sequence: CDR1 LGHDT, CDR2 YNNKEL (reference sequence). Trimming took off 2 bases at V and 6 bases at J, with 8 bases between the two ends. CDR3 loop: CASSQRDSNSPLHF. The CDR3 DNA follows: TGTGCCAGCAGCCAAAGGGACTCTAATTCACCCCTCCACTTT.

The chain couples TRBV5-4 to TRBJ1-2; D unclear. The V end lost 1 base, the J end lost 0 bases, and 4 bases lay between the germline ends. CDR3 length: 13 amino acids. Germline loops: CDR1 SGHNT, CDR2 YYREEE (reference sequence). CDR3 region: CASSLQTNYGYTF. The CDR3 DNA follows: TGTGCCAGCAGCTTGCAAACTAACTATGGCTACACCTTC. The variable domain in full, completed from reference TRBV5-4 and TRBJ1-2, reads ETGVTQSPTHLIKTRGQQVTLRCSSQSGHNTVSWYQQALGQGPQFIFQYYREEENGRGNFPPRFSGLQFPNYSSELNVNALELDDSALYLCASSLQTNYGYTFGSGTRLTVV.

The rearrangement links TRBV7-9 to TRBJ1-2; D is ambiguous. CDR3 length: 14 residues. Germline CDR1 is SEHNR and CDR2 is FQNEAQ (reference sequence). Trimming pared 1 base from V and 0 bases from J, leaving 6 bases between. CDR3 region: CASSLGQTNYGYTF. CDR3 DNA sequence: TGTGCCAGCAGCTTAGGGCAGACTAACTATGGCTACACCTTC.

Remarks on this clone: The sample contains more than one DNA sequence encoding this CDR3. The CDR3 bases are TGCGCCAGCAGCTCAAGGGGACAAGAGACCCAGTACTTC. It encodes CASSSRGQETQYF. The chain joins TRBV5-1 to TRBJ2-5; possible D gene TRBD1, 5 bases. Trimming took off 3 bases at V and 2 bases at J, with 8 bases between the two ends. Germline CDR1 reads SGHRS; CDR2 reads YFSETQ. The CDR3 length is 13 residues. Together with reference TRBV5-1 and TRBJ2-5, the CDR3 gives the full variable domain: KAGVTQTPRYLIKTRGQQVTLSCSPISGHRSVSWYQQTPGQGLQFLFEYFSETQRNKGNFPGRFSGRQFSNSRSEMNVSTLELGDSALYLCASSSRGQETQYFGPGTRLLVL.